Described below is a single T cell receptor (beta chain) sequence and its context. Its cognate antigen has yet to be identified. No clone much larger than this one lies a single base away; base qualities are absent. TCR CDR3 regions were amplified from genomic DNA by multiplex PCR using the deep immunoSEQ assay. Genomic DNA extracted from each cell subset was distributed evenly over all wells of several immunoSEQ 96-well plates, and each plate served as one replicate. For sorted subsets, each replicate PCR was loaded with about 0.2 ug genomic DNA, equivalent to 30,000 or so T cell genomes. Purified libraries were quantified with a Qubit 3.0 fluorometer, sized on a Bioanalyzer 2100, and re-quantified with the KAPA Library Quantification kit. Each immunoSEQ 96-well plate was sequenced on its own single-read 150-cycle Illumina NextSeq 550 flow cell. The paper's processing steps were these. Because only junctional sequences without quality scores were contained in the immunoSEQ output, filtering matching that applied to full-length reads could not be performed. Sequences were annotated with PyIR, a Python wrapper for IgBLAST v1.9, and V/J genes and CDR3 were assigned using IMGT germline references. Any read was removed if the V/J assignment was weak (E-value above 1e-6), the CDR3 was missing, or the read contained stop codons, out-of-frame junctions, or ambiguous translated residues. A V3J clonotype was defined by an identical inferred V gene, J gene, and CDR3 amino acid sequence. Percentage overlap between repertoires was computed as shared unique clonotypes divided by the size of the smaller repertoire. Repertoire richness was assessed with RTK rarefaction, the Chao1 estimator, and Recon v2.1 estimates of unobserved clonotypes. For all TCRbeta clonotypes obtained by the gDNA method from four donors, generation probabilities were computed with OLGA. TCRdb mirrors the immuneACCESS table, restricted to in-frame sequences. Some clones are absent from its copies; in checked studies, under half trace to an unresolved V gene, and the reason for the others is unknown. That table gives V, J and clone size, and the DNA gave D and trimming. The sample yields millions of clones; roughly 94% were counted once. Roughly 0.13% of the sample goes to the ten largest clones.

The donors were healthy, HIV-negative adults who had no recently reported acute infections or vaccinations. Only Caucasian adults living in Nashville, Tennessee, USA were represented among the donors. CD4+ T cells were enriched by magnetic negative selection, after which naive cells were positively selected on CD45RA and the negative fraction was taken as the memory subset. Blood was obtained by leukapheresis, after which PBMCs were separated by Ficoll-Histopaque density gradient centrifugation and cryopreserved in liquid nitrogen vapor phase. Analytical flow cytometry was used to check the purity and quantity of every magnetically sorted T cell population. Each sorted fraction had its genomic DNA isolated and then quantified by UV absorbance on a Nanodrop 2000c. The sample is drawn from a study of shared clonotypes between healthy human individuals (dated by TCRdb to about 2020). For the wider study: The cohort included three men and two women between 18 and 49 years of age. For each donor, CD4 naive and CD4 memory were each run on three plates, CD8 naive on two plates, and CD8 memory on one plate. Blood TCR repertoires of several healthy adults were deeply sequenced to estimate repertoire size and the extent of clonotype sharing between individuals. Different laboratories and diverse techniques were used to prepare libraries and sequence TCR repertoires, to increase sequencing depth and limit assay-specific biases. Between about 0.94 and 8.9 billion PBMCs per donor were obtained by leukapheresis. General study outcomes and caveats: The small number of donors limited the genetic and exposure-history diversity represented. Only blood was sampled, and tissue TCR repertoires likely differ from those in blood. Higher generation probabilities were observed for clonotypes shared by all four sorted-subset donors than for non-shared clonotypes. Sharing across a few donors was observed for 5% to 6.5% of naive CD4, around 3.5% of naive CD8, roughly 2.4% of memory CD4, and about 0.4% of memory CD8 clonotypes. Even with the large sequencing depth, rarefaction of the sorted-subset datasets indicated that sequencing was incomplete. Estimated clonotype richness was generally larger for naive than for memory subsets. Based on pairwise subsampling, the degree of clonotype sharing among donors was expected to be affected by sequencing depth.

Trimming accounts for 4 bases at V and 7 bases at J, while the number of junction bases matched to no gene is 13. Counted from cysteine to phenylalanine, this CDR3 has 17 amino acids. The only DNA kept is the CDR3, 51 bases in frame from the first base. Via the germline V gene, CDR1 is SNHLY and CDR2 FYNNEI. What was sequenced was naive CD4+ T cells sorted from blood. The cell subset or site label, read with the paper, signifies: CD45RA+ positively selected. The receptor was isolated from a man aged 18 to 35 in good health. The rearrangement combines TRBV2 with TRBJ1-6, with 7 bases in between that match TRBD1. The DNA sequence is as follows: TGTGCCAGCAGTGGCAGGGGGATGGGGCTCGGGAATTCACCCCTCCACTTT. Translated, this is CASSGRGMGLGNSPLHF. Full variable domain (CDR3 extended with the reference TRBV2 and TRBJ1-6 proteins): EPEVTQTPSHQVTQMGQEVILRCVPISNHLYFYWYRQILGQKVEFLVSFYNNEISEKSEIFDDQFSVERPDGSNFTLKIRSTKLEDSAMYFCASSGRGMGLGNSPLHFGNGTRLTVT.